These 23 T cell receptor beta chains originate from one sample sequenced in a study of type 1 and type 2 diabetes patients. PCR was run on genomic DNA. A primer set of 30 forward and 13 reverse primers amplified the CDR3. TCRdb re-called the multiplex PCR reads through MiXCR, storing one row per CDR3 protein. Of approximately 260,000 distinct CDR3 sequences listed, more than 40% were seen once; the top ten hold roughly 13%. The sequencing sample was made of peripheral blood mononuclear cells (PBMCs). These receptors all come from a young man with type 2 diabetes.

This clonotype was detected a few times. This CDR3 is CASSIRDRGFTGELFF. CDR3 DNA sequence: TGTGCCAGTAGTATCCGGGACAGGGGGTTCACCGGGGAGCTGTTTTTT. The rearrangement links TRBV19 to TRBJ2-2; 11 bases agree with TRBD1. V was clipped by 3 bases and J by 4 bases; unmatched bases: 4. Germline-derived CDR1 and CDR2 are LNHDA and SQIVND (reference sequence). This CDR3 is built from 16 residues.

The chain has TRBV12-5 and TRBJ2-5; perhaps TRBD2 as D (6 bases). The germline CDR1 and CDR2 sequences are LGHNT and FRNRAP. The CDR3 runs to 14 residues. The chain's CDR3 is CASSGWVSEETQYF. CDR3 coding DNA: TGTGCCAGCAGCGGGTGGGTCAGCGAAGAGACCCAGTACTTC. The full variable domain, with the rest looked up from reference TRBV12-5 and TRBJ2-5, is DARVTQTPRHKVTEMGQEVTMRCQPILGHNTVFWYRQTMMQGLELLAYFRNRAPLDDSGMPKDRFSAEMPDATLATLKIQPSEPRDSAVYFCASSGWVSEETQYFGPGTRLLVL.

This clonotype was detected a few times. The rearrangement joins TRBV12-3 or TRBV12-4 to TRBJ1-1; the match to TRBD1 covers 7 bases. V was pared by 6 bases and J by 8 bases, with 15 bases of the junction left unmatched. This CDR3 comprises 15 residues. The CDR3 loop reads CASSLTKGQMIEAFF. For the CDR3, the DNA is TGTGCCAGCAGCTTGACCAAGGGACAGATGATAGAAGCTTTCTTT.

The V call is TRBV6-4, the J call TRBJ1-2; tentatively, D is TRBD1 (5 bases). The germline V gene has CDR1 MRHNA and CDR2 SNTAGT. The CDR3 is 15 amino acids. Between the trimmed V and J ends, which lost 5 bases and 5 bases, there was a span of 18 bases. CDR3 loop: CASSLVAGVGYGYTF. In nucleotides, the CDR3 is TGTGCCAGCAGTTTAGTCGCGGGGGTGGGGTATGGCTACACCTTC.

The rearrangement links TRBV9 to TRBJ1-5; the D is unclear. Trimming removed 3 bases from V and 5 bases from J, with 12 bases in between. Germline assignment: CDR1 SGDLS and CDR2 YYNGEE. The CDR3 length is 14 residues. The DNA of the CDR3 is TGTGCCAGCAGCGAGAAAGCTGTGTATCAGCCCCAGCATTTT. It encodes CASSEKAVYQPQHF.

This clonotype appeared many times. V gene TRBV19 combines with J gene TRBJ2-7; D possibly uses TRBD1 or TRBD2 (5 bases each). There are 14 residues in the CDR3. Germline lookup yields CDR1 LNHDA and CDR2 SQIVND (reference sequence). Trimming took 3 bases from V and 1 from J, leaving 10 bases between them. This chain's CDR3 is CASSIGTASYEQYF. Written as DNA, the CDR3 is TGTGCCAGTAGTATCGGGACCGCGTCCTACGAGCAGTACTTC.

This clonotype was counted a few times. The rearrangement joins TRBV19 to TRBJ2-2; 8 nucleotides match TRBD1. V gave up 0 bases and J gave up 2 bases; unmatched junction bases: 5. Germline assignment: CDR1 LNHDA and CDR2 SQIVND (reference sequence). The CDR3 spans 17 residues. DNA for the CDR3: TGTGCCAGTAGTATAGACCCGGGACAGGCCAACACCGGGGAGCTGTTTTTT. It is translated as CASSIDPGQANTGELFF.

The V and J genes are TRBV20-1 and TRBJ2-5; 8 nucleotides align to TRBD1. The CDR3 is made up of 13 amino acids. Germline CDR1 DFQATT, CDR2 SNEGSKA (reference sequence). Trimming at V came to 7 bases and at J to 1 base, leaving 5 bases not matched to a gene. The CDR3 loop reads CSGIQGGQETQYF. In DNA form, the CDR3 reads TGCAGTGGGATACAGGGGGGCCAAGAGACCCAGTACTTC.

This clonotype came up a few times. This rearrangement joins TRBV7-9 to TRBJ1-1; D remains unclear. Trimming removed 5 bases at V and 1 base at J, with 8 bases between. The CDR3 spans 13 residues. Per germline, CDR1 SEHNR and CDR2 FQNEAQ (reference sequence). The chain's CDR3 is CASSGPENTEAFF. Written as DNA, the CDR3 is TGTGCCAGCAGCGGTCCGGAGAACACTGAAGCTTTCTTT.

This clonotype was counted a few times. V and J are TRBV2 and TRBJ1-2; D unclear. V dropped 0 bases and J dropped 7 bases, with 12 bases sitting between them. The CDR3 has 14 residues. CDR1 SNHLY and CDR2 FYNNEI come from the germline V gene. DNA for the CDR3: TGTGCCAGCAGTGAAGCGAGGGAATCCTCTGGCTACACCTTC. Protein sequence: CASSEARESSGYTF.

The V gene is TRBV20-1, the J gene TRBJ2-3, with D unresolved. The CDR3 is 14 amino acids. Germline V gene lookup returns CDR1 DFQATT and CDR2 SNEGSKA (reference sequence). V was clipped by 3 bases and J by 4 bases, with 14 bases between them. CDR3 protein: CSARDARSADTQYF. In DNA form, the CDR3 reads TGCAGTGCTAGGGACGCCCGTTCGGCAGATACGCAGTATTTT.

This chain joins TRBV3-1 and TRBJ2-5, with D tentatively TRBD1 or TRBD2 (6 bases each). Germline V gene sequence: CDR1 LGHDT, CDR2 YNNKEL (reference sequence). CDR3 length equals 14 residues. The V and J ends lost 2 bases and 5 bases respectively, with 12 bases between them. CDR3 residues: CASSQSGARETQYF. The CDR3, as DNA: TGTGCCAGCAGCCAATCGGGGGCCCGGGAGACCCAGTACTTC.

V gene TRBV30 combines with J gene TRBJ1-6, with unresolved D. With 5 bases removed from V and 7 bases from J, the gap between germline ends came to 12 bases. CDR3 length equals 13 residues. CDR1 and CDR2 (germline): GTSNPN, SVGIG (reference sequence). CDR3 residues: CAWQGSGNSPLHF. The CDR3 DNA sequence: TGTGCCTGGCAAGGCTCGGGAAATTCACCCCTCCACTTT.

The V call is TRBV4-1, the J call TRBJ2-7, with 10 bases aligning to TRBD1. Germline CDR1 and CDR2: MGHRA and YSYEKL. The CDR3 spans 16 residues. The trim removed 0 bases at V and 6 bases at J, leaving 8 bases unmatched. The CDR3 loop is CASSQDDGTGVAEQYF. In DNA form, the CDR3 reads TGCGCCAGCAGCCAAGATGATGGGACAGGGGTGGCCGAGCAGTACTTC.

This clonotype occurred many times. This chain uses TRBV19 with TRBJ2-7; D unclear. CDR3 length: 15 residues. Germline CDR1 reads LNHDA; CDR2 reads SQIVND (reference sequence). The V gene lost 5 bases and the J gene lost 3 bases, with 17 bases spanning the gap. CDR3 bases: TGTGCCAGTAGTGAGAGGTCCCCGCCCTACTACGAGCAGTACTTC. It codes for CASSERSPPYYEQYF.

This clonotype was observed a handful of times. The J gene is TRBJ1-4, the V gene TRBV10-3; perhaps TRBD1 as D (6 bases). The V and J ends lost 1 base and 8 bases respectively, with 14 bases between them. The CDR3 has 15 amino acids. Germline values: CDR1 ENHRY, CDR2 SYGVKD. CDR3 protein: CAISEFETGREKLFF. The DNA for the CDR3 is TGTGCCATCAGTGAGTTCGAAACAGGGAGAGAAAAACTGTTTTTT.

The chain recombines TRBV4-1 with TRBJ2-5; D is perhaps TRBD1 (5 bases). V was clipped by 0 bases and J by 5 bases, with 16 bases between them. The CDR3 has 16 amino acids. In germline, CDR1 is MGHRA, CDR2 YSYEKL. This CDR3 reads CASSQDGAGQVETQYF. The CDR3 region has the DNA TGCGCCAGCAGCCAAGATGGGGCAGGGCAGGTGGAGACCCAGTACTTC.

As regards this clonotype: This could be a read error, since a much larger clone is one nucleotide away. The DNA of the CDR3 is TGTGCCAGCAGTGGGGGCGGACAGGGTAAGAACGCTGAAGCTTTCTTT. Amino acid sequence: CASSGGGQGKNAEAFF. The chain carries TRBV2 and TRBJ1-1; 8 bases match TRBD1. Germline V gene lookup returns CDR1 SNHLY and CDR2 FYNNEI. The CDR3 extends over 16 amino acids.

In its sample, this clonotype was seen many times. The V call is TRBV7-8, the J call TRBJ2-5; D might be TRBD1 (6 bases). This CDR3 has 16 amino acids. Germline V CDR1 and CDR2: SGHVS, FQNEAQ. Trimming cost V 2 bases and J 5 bases, with 18 bases left between them. The CDR3, as DNA: TGTGCCAGCAGCTTACTTTGGTCAGGGGTAGGGGAGACCCAGTACTTC. This sequence encodes CASSLLWSGVGETQYF.

This clonotype was seen a few times. The gene calls are TRBV11-2 and TRBJ1-1, with TRBD1 as a possible D gene (5 bases). V gave up 1 base and J gave up 2 bases, with 11 bases separating them. The CDR3 totals 15 residues. Germline V gene sequence: CDR1 SGHAT, CDR2 FQNNGV. CDR3 in amino acids: CASSLGVGGNTEAFF. The CDR3 DNA reads as TGTGCCAGCAGCTTAGGGGTGGGGGGTAACACTGAAGCTTTCTTT.

The V call is TRBV7-8, the J call TRBJ2-2, with a possible D match to TRBD1 (5 bases). This CDR3 has 16 amino acids. CDR1 is SGHVS, CDR2 FQNEAQ, per germline. Trimming left V 0 bases short and J 6 bases short, with 14 bases between. The CDR3 nucleotides are TGTGCCAGCAGCTTAGCGCTATTAGGGGATGCCGGGGAGCTGTTTTTT. Protein sequence: CASSLALLGDAGELFF.

This clonotype was seen a handful of times. The V and J genes are TRBV2 and TRBJ1-2; no clear D. Germline lookup yields CDR1 SNHLY and CDR2 FYNNEI. Trimming removed 10 bases at V and 0 bases at J, with 6 bases between. The CDR3 consists of 11 residues. CDR3 region: CANLANYGYTF. The DNA for the CDR3 is TGTGCCAACCTAGCTAACTATGGCTACACCTTC. The variable domain in full, completed from reference TRBV2 and TRBJ1-2, reads EPEVTQTPSHQVTQMGQEVILRCVPISNHLYFYWYRQILGQKVEFLVSFYNNEISEKSEIFDDQFSVERPDGSNFTLKIRSTKLEDSAMYFCANLANYGYTFGSGTRLTVV.

The chain combines TRBV20-1 with TRBJ1-4, with 8 nucleotides matching TRBD1. V shed 5 bases, J shed 2 bases, and the junction held 4 bases outside the gene matches. Germline V gene data show CDR1 as DFQATT and CDR2 as SNEGSKA (reference sequence). The length of the CDR3 is 14 residues. The CDR3 sequence is CSALRDRTNEKLFF. DNA of the CDR3: TGCAGTGCTCTTAGGGACAGGACTAATGAAAAACTGTTTTTT.